The 8 T cell receptor beta chains listed next were all sequenced from one sample in a study of T-cell reconstitution after alpha-beta-depleted transplantation in children. Unique molecular identifiers featured in how the TCRbeta library was prepared. TCRdb independently ran MiXCR on the PCR reads; one entry per CDR3 protein. This table holds some 490,000 distinct CDR3 sequences, approximately 13% found once. The sample here was PBMCs from the stem cell graft donor, taken from the stem cell graft. The receptors shown here come from a human donor who donated a stem cell graft to a child with combined immunodeficiency.

This clonotype was detected ten times or more. The rearrangement joins TRBV29-1 to TRBJ1-6, with D possibly being TRBD1 (5 bases). Between the trimmed V and J ends, which lost 7 bases and 7 bases, there was a span of 14 bases. CDR1 and CDR2 from the germline V gene are SQVTM and ANQGSEA. The CDR3 extends over 13 amino acids. DNA for the CDR3: TGCAGCGCGTCGACAGCTCCGAATTCACCCCTCCACTTT. Translating it yields CSASTAPNSPLHF. Full variable domain (remainder filled in from reference TRBV29-1 and TRBJ1-6): SAVISQKPSRDICQRGTSLTIQCQVDSQVTMMFWYRQQPGQSLTLIATANQGSEATYESGFVIDKFPISRPNLTFSTLTVSNMSPEDSSIYLCSASTAPNSPLHFGNGTRLTVT.

The sample holds many counts of this clonotype. The chain recombines TRBV20-1 with TRBJ2-7, with a weak D call TRBD2 (6 bases). V shed 2 bases and J shed 2 bases, with 13 bases lying between them. CDR1 is DFQATT and CDR2 is SNEGSKA in the germline V gene (reference sequence). CDR3 length: 14 amino acids. The DNA of the CDR3 is TGCAGTGCTAGAATCAGCGGAGGGACCTACGAGCAGTACTTC. Translated, it gives CSARISGGTYEQYF.

This clonotype was observed at least ten times. The chain joins TRBV20-1 to TRBJ2-3; D is uncertain. This CDR3 spans 13 amino acids. Germline V gene lookup returns CDR1 DFQATT and CDR2 SNEGSKA (reference sequence). The ends were cut back, 6 bases at V and 0 bases at J, with 10 bases in the middle. DNA of the CDR3: TGCAGTGCACTTTCCGTGAGCACAGATACGCAGTATTTT. It encodes CSALSVSTDTQYF.

CDR3 loop: CSARAYLPGGYTEAFF. DNA of the CDR3: TGCAGTGCTAGAGCCTATCTCCCAGGGGGATACACTGAAGCTTTCTTT. This chain links TRBV20-1 with TRBJ1-1; 7 nucleotides match TRBD1. V lost 1 base, J lost 3 bases, and 11 bases stayed unmatched. CDR3 length: 16 amino acids. CDR1 DFQATT and CDR2 SNEGSKA come from the germline V gene (reference sequence).

The chain is built from TRBV14 and TRBJ2-1; D is uncertain. The CDR3 length is 12 residues. Germline CDR1 SGHDN, CDR2 FVKESK. The V gene lost 5 bases and the J gene lost 9 bases, with 11 bases spanning the gap. CDR3 protein: CASSVAGTEQFF. The CDR3 bases are TGTGCCAGCAGCGTAGCTGGAACTGAGCAGTTCTTC.

Worth noting for this clonotype: A much larger clone sits a single nucleotide away, making a read error possible. This rearrangement joins TRBV12-3 or TRBV12-4 to TRBJ1-1, with 10 nucleotides matching TRBD1. The CDR3 is 15 amino acids. After removal of 6 bases from V and 4 bases from J, the junction contained 8 bases not matched to a gene. The CDR3 loop reads CASSWGQGMITEAFF. CDR3 DNA sequence: TGTGCCAGCAGCTGGGGACAGGGGATGATCACTGAAGCTTTCTTT.

The CDR3 protein is CASSLDPWETQYF. The CDR3 DNA follows: TGTGCCAGCAGCTTAGATCCATGGGAGACCCAGTACTTC. The V call is TRBV11-2, the J call TRBJ2-5; D not resolved. In germline, CDR1 is SGHAT, CDR2 FQNNGV. Trimming left V 0 bases short and J 5 bases short, with 7 bases between. The CDR3 extends over 13 amino acids.

The chain uses TRBV4-3 and TRBJ1-5, with D possibly being TRBD1 (5 bases). From germline, CDR1 is LGHNA and CDR2 YSLEER. The CDR3 totals 16 residues. Trimming shortened V by 0 bases and J by 4 bases, and 13 bases separated the two germline ends. Written as DNA, the CDR3 is TGCGCCAGCAGCCAAGATCTAGGGAGGGGAAATCAGCCCCAGCATTTT. Its translation: CASSQDLGRGNQPQHF.